Listed here are 26 T cell receptor beta chains from one sample, sequenced in a study of T-cell memory formation after mild COVID-19. Each CDR3 protein is one row after TCRdb ran MiXCR on the 5' RACE reads. The sample lists hundreds of thousands of distinct CDR3 sequences; around 18% were seen once. The sequencing sample was made of PBMCs or a T cell subset sorted from them (not recorded which). All receptors derive from an adult woman who had mild COVID-19 (a few samples of this study predate the infection). Cell type and time point are not known.

The V gene is TRBV20-1, the J gene TRBJ2-2, with 8 bases fitting TRBD1. CDR3 size: 14 residues. Trimming cost V 5 bases and J 0 bases; bases outside gene matches: 2. CDR1 is DFQATT and CDR2 is SNEGSKA in the germline V gene (reference sequence). CDR3 sequence: CSAPDRANTGELFF. CDR3 DNA sequence: TGCAGTGCTCCGGACAGGGCGAACACCGGGGAGCTGTTTTTT.

The CDR3 DNA follows: TGCGCCAGCAGCGCGGGACAGGGGGACACCGGGGAGCTGTTTTTT. Protein product: CASSAGQGDTGELFF. The rearrangement joins TRBV5-1 to TRBJ2-2; TRBD1 matches 11 bases. The CDR3 has 15 amino acids. Trimming cost V 4 bases and J 3 bases; bases outside gene matches: 2. CDR1 is SGHRS, CDR2 YFSETQ, per germline.

V gene TRBV12-3 or TRBV12-4 combines with J gene TRBJ2-7; 14 nucleotides line up with TRBD2. Germline trimming cut 6 bases from V and 0 bases from J; bases unmatched to any gene: 4. There are 16 residues in the CDR3. The CDR3 loop reads CASSWTSGGYSYEQYF. The CDR3 DNA reads as TGTGCCAGCAGCTGGACTAGCGGGGGGTACTCCTACGAGCAGTACTTC.

This clonotype was recorded a few times. The V call is TRBV24-1, the J call TRBJ1-1; possibly TRBD1 for D (6 bases). Germline CDR1 and CDR2: KGHDR and SFDVKD. V lost 5 bases to trimming and J lost 4 bases, with 13 bases between them. This CDR3 has 14 residues. CDR3 DNA sequence: TGTGCCACCAGTGTGGGGGGGGCGACCACTGAAGCTTTCTTT. Translation: CATSVGGATTEAFF.

This clonotype was counted between two and nine times. The V and J genes are TRBV24-1 and TRBJ2-6; D uncertain. Germline-derived CDR1 and CDR2 are KGHDR and SFDVKD. Trimming cost V 5 bases and J 2 bases, with 9 bases left between them. The CDR3 runs to 15 residues. The CDR3 spells CATSGGVAGANVLTF. CDR3 nucleotides: TGTGCCACCAGTGGTGGAGTAGCTGGGGCCAACGTCCTGACTTTC.

This clonotype was detected only a few times. The V and J genes are TRBV4-1 and TRBJ2-1; D gene unclear. Germline loops: CDR1 MGHRA, CDR2 YSYEKL. Trimming took 1 base from V and 0 from J, leaving 10 bases between them. The CDR3 is 16 amino acids. Here the CDR3 reads CASSQVGVGSYNEQFF. The CDR3 DNA follows: TGCGCCAGCAGCCAAGTTGGAGTTGGCTCCTACAATGAGCAGTTCTTC.

The chain recombines TRBV3-1 with TRBJ1-1; D possibly corresponds to TRBD1 (5 bases). Trimming pared 1 base from V and 11 bases from J, leaving 14 bases between. CDR3 length: 13 amino acids. Germline CDR1 LGHDT, CDR2 YNNKEL (reference sequence). CDR3 residues: CASSQGGDREAFF. For the CDR3, the DNA is TGTGCCAGCAGCCAAGGGGGGGACCGAGAGGCTTTCTTT.

This rearrangement joins TRBV15 to TRBJ2-1; TRBD1 matches 11 bases. CDR3 size: 14 residues. J was trimmed by 15 bases and V by 3 bases; bases with no gene match: 10. Germline V gives CDR1 LNHNV, CDR2 YYDKDF (reference sequence). The CDR3 nucleotides are TGTGCCACCAGCAGCGGACAGGGGGCGACCTCGCTGTTCTTC. It is translated as CATSSGQGATSLFF.

This rearrangement joins TRBV7-9 to TRBJ2-1; 8 nucleotides agree with TRBD1. This CDR3 has 16 amino acids. J was trimmed by 4 bases and V by 5 bases; bases with no gene match: 10. Germline CDR1 and CDR2: SEHNR and FQNEAQ (reference sequence). The CDR3 is CASSRQGSSGYNEQFF. The CDR3 DNA sequence: TGTGCCAGCAGCAGACAGGGGTCGTCGGGTTACAATGAGCAGTTCTTC.

This clonotype showed up just a few times. The CDR3 bases are TGTGCCAGCAGCCGCAGGGCGGCGGGAGGGACGACAGATACGCAGTATTTT. Its protein product is CASSRRAAGGTTDTQYF. This sequence joins TRBV4-2 and TRBJ2-3; 9 bases map to TRBD2. The CDR3 is 17 amino acids. With 4 bases clipped from V and 3 bases from J, the junction kept 11 bases outside the gene matches. Looked up from germline, CDR1 is LGHNA and CDR2 is YNFKEQ.

This clonotype was counted between two and nine times. This rearrangement joins TRBV20-1 to TRBJ2-7; 8 bases line up with TRBD1. J gave up 2 bases and V 5 bases, and 5 bases lay outside the gene matches. Per the germline V gene, CDR1 is DFQATT and CDR2 is SNEGSKA (reference sequence). This CDR3 comprises 13 residues. The CDR3 spells CSAPPQGAYEQYF. The CDR3 coding sequence is TGCAGTGCTCCCCCACAGGGGGCCTACGAGCAGTACTTC.

This clonotype was detected a few times. The chain couples TRBV6-5 to TRBJ1-3; possibly TRBD1 for D (5 bases). V lost 5 bases and J 0 bases, leaving 11 bases between the germline ends. This CDR3 has 15 amino acids. Germline V CDR1 and CDR2: MNHEY, SVGAGI. CDR3: CASSPDRYSGNTIYF. In DNA, the CDR3 is TGTGCCAGCAGTCCCGACAGATACTCTGGAAACACCATATATTTT.

This clonotype was seen a handful of times. V and J are TRBV6-5 and TRBJ1-2; 9 nucleotides agree with TRBD1. V was clipped by 2 bases and J by 3 bases; unmatched bases: 4. The germline CDR1 and CDR2 sequences are MNHEY and SVGAGI. CDR3 size: 15 residues. The CDR3 spells CASSYGTGFDYGYTF. The CDR3 coding sequence is TGTGCCAGCAGTTACGGGACAGGGTTCGACTATGGCTACACCTTC.

The chain carries TRBV7-2 and TRBJ2-5, with 9 bases matching TRBD1. The CDR3 contains 15 residues. The V gene's germline CDR1 is SGHTA and CDR2 FQGNSA. V was clipped by 5 bases and J by 7 bases; unmatched bases: 11. The chain's CDR3 is CASSIGDRVQGTQYF. The CDR3 bases are TGTGCCAGCAGCATAGGGGACAGGGTACAGGGGACCCAGTACTTC.

This clonotype was counted only a few times. This chain joins TRBV4-1 and TRBJ2-7; perhaps TRBD1 as D (6 bases). Germline CDR1 is MGHRA and CDR2 is YSYEKL. CDR3 length equals 13 residues. V was shortened by 6 bases and J by 4 bases, with 13 bases between the two germline ends. The DNA for the CDR3 is TGCGCCAGCAGTTCCCGTACAGGGTACGAGCAGTACTTC. It yields the protein CASSSRTGYEQYF.

This clonotype turned up a few times. The chain recombines TRBV5-1 with TRBJ1-1, with 7 bases matching TRBD1. Looked up from germline, CDR1 is SGHRS and CDR2 is YFSETQ. V dropped 7 bases and J dropped 0; count of bases not matched to a gene: 6. The CDR3 has 14 residues. CDR3 sequence (DNA): TGCGCCAGCGAAAGCGGGACAGTGAACACTGAAGCTTTCTTT. Its protein is CASESGTVNTEAFF.

This clonotype has a count of ten or more. The chain is built from TRBV19 and TRBJ2-1; D perhaps matches TRBD2 (5 bases). Per the germline V gene, CDR1 is LNHDA and CDR2 is SQIVND (reference sequence). The CDR3 length is 17 residues. Trimming removed 3 bases from V and 1 base from J, with 16 bases in between. The CDR3, as DNA: TGTGCCAGTAGTATCGGAGAGGTAGCGAGGTCCTACAATGAGCAGTTCTTC. Amino acid sequence: CASSIGEVARSYNEQFF.

The CDR3 is CASSPYMGSNEQYF. For the CDR3, the DNA is TGTGCCAGCTCACCATATATGGGGTCCAACGAGCAGTACTTC. This sequence joins TRBV18 and TRBJ2-7; D ambiguous. Germline CDR1 KGHSH, CDR2 LQKENI. CDR3 size: 14 residues. The V end was cut by 2 bases, the J end by 5 bases, with 13 bases between.

The sample holds a few counts of this clonotype. The chain recombines TRBV2 with TRBJ2-3, with TRBD1 matching over 9 bases. The CDR3 has 14 residues. Looked up from germline, CDR1 is SNHLY and CDR2 is FYNNEI. V trimming: 11 bases; J trimming: 6 bases; junction bases outside the gene matches: 12. The CDR3 is CAVTGDREWDTQYF. In DNA, the CDR3 is TGTGCCGTGACGGGGGACAGGGAGTGGGATACGCAGTATTTT.

This clonotype was counted a few times. J is TRBJ2-5 and V is TRBV7-9; 9 bases are a match to TRBD2. V was clipped by 2 bases and J by 3 bases; unmatched bases: 4. Germline V gene sequence: CDR1 SEHNR, CDR2 FQNEAQ (reference sequence). The CDR3 sequence is 15 residues long. This CDR3 reads CASSLSAGGKETQYF. The CDR3 nucleotides read TGTGCCAGCAGCTTATCAGCGGGAGGTAAAGAGACCCAGTACTTC.

Here the CDR3 reads CASSLRGGPSTGELFF. CDR3 nucleotide sequence: TGTGCCAGCAGCTTACGTGGAGGACCCAGCACCGGGGAGCTGTTTTTT. The chain links TRBV7-3 to TRBJ2-2, with D tentatively TRBD2 (5 bases). Germline V gene sequence: CDR1 SGHTA, CDR2 FQGTGA. This CDR3 has 16 residues. Trimming removed 2 bases at V and 4 bases at J, with 14 bases between.

This clonotype was observed a few times. CDR3: CASSPQGMMYGYTF. Here the CDR3 DNA reads TGTGCCAGCTCACCCCAGGGAATGATGTATGGCTACACCTTC. The chain joins TRBV18 to TRBJ1-2, with a possible D match to TRBD1 (5 bases). Germline assignment: CDR1 KGHSH and CDR2 LQKENI. CDR3 length equals 14 residues. Trimming cost V 3 bases and J 5 bases, with 13 bases left between them.

This rearrangement joins TRBV7-9 to TRBJ2-7, with D maybe TRBD2 (5 bases). The CDR3 consists of 12 residues. CDR1 SEHNR and CDR2 FQNEAQ come from the germline V gene (reference sequence). Trimming removed 5 bases at V and 9 bases at J, with 14 bases between. The CDR3 nucleotides are TGTGCCAGCAGCGGCGGAGGCGGAGTGCAGTACTTC. Encoded protein: CASSGGGGVQYF.

The J gene is TRBJ1-1, the V gene TRBV19; 7 nucleotides match TRBD1. The CDR3 is made up of 16 amino acids. V shed 7 bases and J 3 bases; nucleotides not matched to a gene: 14. Looked up from germline, CDR1 is LNHDA and CDR2 is SQIVND (reference sequence). DNA for the CDR3: TGTGCCAGTATGCTCCGGACAGGCCCGGGGGACACTGAAGCTTTCTTT. Translated, it gives CASMLRTGPGDTEAFF.

The chain's CDR3 is CSALPDPYSYNSPLHF. In nucleotides, the CDR3 is TGCAGTGCTCTACCCGACCCCTACTCCTATAATTCACCCCTCCACTTT. V and J are TRBV20-1 and TRBJ1-6; D uncertain. V was clipped by 5 bases and J by 0 bases, with 14 bases between them. The CDR3 is 16 residues long. CDR1 is DFQATT, CDR2 SNEGSKA, per germline (reference sequence).

CDR3 in amino acids: CASSLDQGWSQPQHF. In nucleotides, the CDR3 is TGTGCCAGCAGCTTAGACCAGGGCTGGAGTCAGCCCCAGCATTTT. The genes are TRBV7-8 and TRBJ1-5; D is perhaps TRBD1 (5 bases). The CDR3 sequence is 15 residues long. The germline gives CDR1 SGHVS, CDR2 FQNEAQ. V lost 1 base and J 6 bases, leaving 13 bases between the germline ends.